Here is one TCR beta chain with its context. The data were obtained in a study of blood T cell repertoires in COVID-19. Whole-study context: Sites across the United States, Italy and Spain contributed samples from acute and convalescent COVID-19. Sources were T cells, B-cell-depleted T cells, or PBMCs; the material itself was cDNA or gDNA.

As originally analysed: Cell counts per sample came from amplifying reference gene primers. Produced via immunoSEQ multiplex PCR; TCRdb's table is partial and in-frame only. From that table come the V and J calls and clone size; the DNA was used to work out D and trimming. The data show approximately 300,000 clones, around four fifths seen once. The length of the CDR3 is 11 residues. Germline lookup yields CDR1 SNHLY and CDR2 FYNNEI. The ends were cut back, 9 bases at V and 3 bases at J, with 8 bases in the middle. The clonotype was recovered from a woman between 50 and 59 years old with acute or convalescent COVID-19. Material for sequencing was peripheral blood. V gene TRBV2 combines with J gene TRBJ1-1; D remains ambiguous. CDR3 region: CARSIDTEAFF. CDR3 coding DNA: TGTGCCAGGAGTATCGACACTGAAGCTTTCTTT.